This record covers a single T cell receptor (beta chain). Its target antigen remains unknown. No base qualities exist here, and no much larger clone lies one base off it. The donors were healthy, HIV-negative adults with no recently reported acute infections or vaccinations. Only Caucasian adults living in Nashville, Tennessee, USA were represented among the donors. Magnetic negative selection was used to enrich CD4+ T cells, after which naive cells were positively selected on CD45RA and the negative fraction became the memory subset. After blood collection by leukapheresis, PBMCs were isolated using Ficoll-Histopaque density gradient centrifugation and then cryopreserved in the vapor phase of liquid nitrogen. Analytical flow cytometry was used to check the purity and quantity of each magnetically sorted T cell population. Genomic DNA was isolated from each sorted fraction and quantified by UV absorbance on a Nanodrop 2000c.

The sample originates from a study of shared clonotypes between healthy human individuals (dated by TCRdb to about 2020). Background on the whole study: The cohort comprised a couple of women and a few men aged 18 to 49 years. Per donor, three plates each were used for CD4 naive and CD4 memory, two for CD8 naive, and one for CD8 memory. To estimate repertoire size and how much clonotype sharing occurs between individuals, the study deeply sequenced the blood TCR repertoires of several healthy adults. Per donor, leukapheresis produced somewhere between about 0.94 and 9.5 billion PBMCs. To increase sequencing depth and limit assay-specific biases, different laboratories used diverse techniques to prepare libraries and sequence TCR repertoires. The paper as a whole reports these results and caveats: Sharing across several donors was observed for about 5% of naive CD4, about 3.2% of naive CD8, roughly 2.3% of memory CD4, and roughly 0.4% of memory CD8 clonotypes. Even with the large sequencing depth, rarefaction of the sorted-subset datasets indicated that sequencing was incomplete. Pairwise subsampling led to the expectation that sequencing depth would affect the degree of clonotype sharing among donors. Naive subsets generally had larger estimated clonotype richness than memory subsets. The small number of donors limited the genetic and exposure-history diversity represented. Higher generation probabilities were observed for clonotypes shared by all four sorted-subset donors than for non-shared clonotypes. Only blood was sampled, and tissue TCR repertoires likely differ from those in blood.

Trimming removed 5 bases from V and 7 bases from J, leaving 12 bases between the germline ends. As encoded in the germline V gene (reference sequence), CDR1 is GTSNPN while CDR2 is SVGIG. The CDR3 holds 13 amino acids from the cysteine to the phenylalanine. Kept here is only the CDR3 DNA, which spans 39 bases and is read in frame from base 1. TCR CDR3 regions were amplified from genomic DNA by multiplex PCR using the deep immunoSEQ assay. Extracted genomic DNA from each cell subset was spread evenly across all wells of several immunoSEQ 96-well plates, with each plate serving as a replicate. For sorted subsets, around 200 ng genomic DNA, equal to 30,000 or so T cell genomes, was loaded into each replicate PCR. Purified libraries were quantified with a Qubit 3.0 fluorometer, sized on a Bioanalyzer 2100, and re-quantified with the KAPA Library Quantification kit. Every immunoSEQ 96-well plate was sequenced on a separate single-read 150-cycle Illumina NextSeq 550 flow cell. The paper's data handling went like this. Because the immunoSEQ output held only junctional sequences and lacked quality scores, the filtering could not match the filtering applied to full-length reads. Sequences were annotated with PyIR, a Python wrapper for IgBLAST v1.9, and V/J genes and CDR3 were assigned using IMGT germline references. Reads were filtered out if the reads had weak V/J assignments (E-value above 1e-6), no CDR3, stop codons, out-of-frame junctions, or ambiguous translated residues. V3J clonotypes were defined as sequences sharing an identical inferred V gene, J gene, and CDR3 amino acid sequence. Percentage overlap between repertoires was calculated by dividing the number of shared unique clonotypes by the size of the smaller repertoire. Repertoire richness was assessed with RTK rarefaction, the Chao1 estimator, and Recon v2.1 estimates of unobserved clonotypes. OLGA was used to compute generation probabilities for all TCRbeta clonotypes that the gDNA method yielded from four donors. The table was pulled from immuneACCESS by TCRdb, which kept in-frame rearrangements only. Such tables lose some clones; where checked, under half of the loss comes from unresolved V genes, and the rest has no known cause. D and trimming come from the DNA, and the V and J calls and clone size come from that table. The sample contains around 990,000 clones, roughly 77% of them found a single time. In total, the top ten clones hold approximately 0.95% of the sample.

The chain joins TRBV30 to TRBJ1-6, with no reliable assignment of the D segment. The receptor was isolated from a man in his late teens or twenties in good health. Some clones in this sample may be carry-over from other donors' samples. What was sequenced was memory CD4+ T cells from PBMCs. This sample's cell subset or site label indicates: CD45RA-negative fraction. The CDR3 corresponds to CAWSGGLNSPLHF. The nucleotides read TGTGCCTGGTCCGGAGGGTTAAATTCACCCCTCCACTTT.